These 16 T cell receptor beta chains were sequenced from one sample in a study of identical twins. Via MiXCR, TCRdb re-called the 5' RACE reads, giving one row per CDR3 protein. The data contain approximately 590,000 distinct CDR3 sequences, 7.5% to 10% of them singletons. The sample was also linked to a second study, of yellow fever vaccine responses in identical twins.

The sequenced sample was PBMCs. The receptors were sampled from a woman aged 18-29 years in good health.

This CDR3 is CALQGPKTYEQYF. The CDR3 nucleotides are TGTGCCCTACAGGGACCCAAGACCTACGAGCAGTACTTC. The V and J genes are TRBV28 and TRBJ2-7; D possibly corresponds to TRBD1 (6 bases). Between the trimmed V and J ends, which lost 11 bases and 2 bases, there was a span of 16 bases. The length of the CDR3 is 13 residues. CDR1 and CDR2 (germline): MDHEN, SYDVKM.

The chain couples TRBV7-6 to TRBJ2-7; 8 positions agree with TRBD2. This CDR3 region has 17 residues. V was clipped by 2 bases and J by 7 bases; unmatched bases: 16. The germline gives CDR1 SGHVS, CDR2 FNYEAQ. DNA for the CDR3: TGTGCCAGCAGCTTAAAGGGAGGAGGGACTAGTTGGAGTGAGCAGTACTTC. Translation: CASSLKGGGTSWSEQYF.

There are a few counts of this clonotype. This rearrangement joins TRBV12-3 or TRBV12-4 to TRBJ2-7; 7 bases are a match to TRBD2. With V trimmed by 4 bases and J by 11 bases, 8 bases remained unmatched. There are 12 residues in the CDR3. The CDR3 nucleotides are TGTGCCAGCAGTTGGGGTCGGGAGGAGAAGTACTTC. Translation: CASSWGREEKYF.

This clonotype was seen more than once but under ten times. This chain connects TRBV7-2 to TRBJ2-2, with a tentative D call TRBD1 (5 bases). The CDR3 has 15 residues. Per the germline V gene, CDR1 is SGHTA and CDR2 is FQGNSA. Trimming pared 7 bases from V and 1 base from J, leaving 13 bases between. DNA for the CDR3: TGTGCCAGCATCCTACGGCAGGGGAACACCGGGGAGCTGTTTTTT. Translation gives CASILRQGNTGELFF.

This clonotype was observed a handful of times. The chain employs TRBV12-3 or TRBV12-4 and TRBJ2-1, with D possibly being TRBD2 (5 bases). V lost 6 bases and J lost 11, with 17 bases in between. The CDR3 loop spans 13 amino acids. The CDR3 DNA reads TGTGCCAGCAGCCACCCCCCTAGCAGCCAGCAGTTCTTC. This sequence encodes CASSHPPSSQQFF.

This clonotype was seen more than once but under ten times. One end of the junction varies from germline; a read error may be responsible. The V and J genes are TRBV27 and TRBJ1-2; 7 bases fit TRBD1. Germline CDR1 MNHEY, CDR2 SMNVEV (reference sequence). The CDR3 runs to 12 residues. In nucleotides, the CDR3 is TGTGCCAGCAGGGCATCGGGACAGCGTTTCTTCTTC. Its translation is CASRASGQRFFF.

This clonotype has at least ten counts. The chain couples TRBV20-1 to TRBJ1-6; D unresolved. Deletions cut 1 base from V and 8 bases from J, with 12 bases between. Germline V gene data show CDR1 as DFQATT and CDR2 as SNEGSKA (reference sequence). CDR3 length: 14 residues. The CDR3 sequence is CSARAVITDSPLHF. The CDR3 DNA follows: TGCAGTGCTAGAGCTGTGATCACCGATTCACCCCTCCACTTT.

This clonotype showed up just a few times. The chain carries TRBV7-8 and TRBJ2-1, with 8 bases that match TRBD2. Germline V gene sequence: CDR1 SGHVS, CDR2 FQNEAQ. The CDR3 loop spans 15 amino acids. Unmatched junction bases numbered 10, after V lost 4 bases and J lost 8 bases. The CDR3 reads CASSSLAGSVHEQFF. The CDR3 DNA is TGTGCCAGCAGCTCTTTAGCGGGATCTGTCCATGAGCAGTTCTTC.

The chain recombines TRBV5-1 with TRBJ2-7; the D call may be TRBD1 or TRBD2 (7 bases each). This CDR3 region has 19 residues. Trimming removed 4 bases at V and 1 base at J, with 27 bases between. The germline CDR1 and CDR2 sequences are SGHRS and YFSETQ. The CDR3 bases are TGCGCCAGCAGCCTACGTTCACCCCCCAGGGGGGGCCCGTCCTACGAGCAGTACTTC. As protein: CASSLRSPPRGGPSYEQYF. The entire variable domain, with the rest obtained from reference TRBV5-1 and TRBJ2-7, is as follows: KAGVTQTPRYLIKTRGQQVTLSCSPISGHRSVSWYQQTPGQGLQFLFEYFSETQRNKGNFPGRFSGRQFSNSRSEMNVSTLELGDSALYLCASSLRSPPRGGPSYEQYFGPGTRLTVT.

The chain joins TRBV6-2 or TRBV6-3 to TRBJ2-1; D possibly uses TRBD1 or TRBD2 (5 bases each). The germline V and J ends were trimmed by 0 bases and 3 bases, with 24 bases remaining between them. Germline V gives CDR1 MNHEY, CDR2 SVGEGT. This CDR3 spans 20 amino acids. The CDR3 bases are TGTGCCAGCAGTTACTCGAGATCTCTTGGGACGGAACTTTACTACAATGAGCAGTTCTTC. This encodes CASSYSRSLGTELYYNEQFF.

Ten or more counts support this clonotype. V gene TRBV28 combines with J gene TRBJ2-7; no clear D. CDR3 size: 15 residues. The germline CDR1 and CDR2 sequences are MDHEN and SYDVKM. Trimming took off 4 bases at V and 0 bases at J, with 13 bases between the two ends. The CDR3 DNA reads TGTGCCAGCAGTTCCCCCCGGTTCAGCTCCTACGAGCAGTACTTC. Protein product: CASSSPRFSSYEQYF.

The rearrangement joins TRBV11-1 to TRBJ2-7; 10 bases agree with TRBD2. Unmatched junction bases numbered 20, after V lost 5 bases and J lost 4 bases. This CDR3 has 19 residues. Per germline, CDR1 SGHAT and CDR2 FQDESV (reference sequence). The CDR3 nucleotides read TGTGCCAGCAGCCCTCGGGGAGCGGGAGGGGCCAACGACCAATACGAGCAGTACTTC. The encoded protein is CASSPRGAGGANDQYEQYF.

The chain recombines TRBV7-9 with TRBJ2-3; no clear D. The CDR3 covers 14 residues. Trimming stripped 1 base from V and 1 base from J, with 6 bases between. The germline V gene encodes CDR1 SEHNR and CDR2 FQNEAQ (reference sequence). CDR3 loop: CASSLVGRTDTQYF. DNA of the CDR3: TGTGCCAGCAGCTTAGTGGGCCGCACAGATACGCAGTATTTT. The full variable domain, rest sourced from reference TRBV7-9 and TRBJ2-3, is DTGVSQNPRHKITKRGQNVTFRCDPISEHNRLYWYRQTLGQGPEFLTYFQNEAQLEKSRLLSDRFSAERPKGSFSTLEIQRTEQGDSAMYLCASSLVGRTDTQYFGPGTRLTVL.

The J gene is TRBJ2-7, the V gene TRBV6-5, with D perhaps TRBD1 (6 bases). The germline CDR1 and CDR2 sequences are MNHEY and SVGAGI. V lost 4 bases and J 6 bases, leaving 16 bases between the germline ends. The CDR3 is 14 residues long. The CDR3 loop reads CASSSQGPRGEQYF. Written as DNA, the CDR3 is TGTGCCAGCAGTTCCCAGGGGCCCCGGGGCGAGCAGTACTTC.

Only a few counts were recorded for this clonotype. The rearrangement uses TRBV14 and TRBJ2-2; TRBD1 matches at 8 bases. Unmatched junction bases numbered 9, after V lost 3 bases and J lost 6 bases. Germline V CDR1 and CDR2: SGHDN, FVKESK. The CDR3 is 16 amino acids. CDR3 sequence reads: CASSQNRGNVPGELFF. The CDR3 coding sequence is TGTGCCAGCAGCCAGAACAGGGGGAATGTCCCCGGGGAGCTGTTTTTT.

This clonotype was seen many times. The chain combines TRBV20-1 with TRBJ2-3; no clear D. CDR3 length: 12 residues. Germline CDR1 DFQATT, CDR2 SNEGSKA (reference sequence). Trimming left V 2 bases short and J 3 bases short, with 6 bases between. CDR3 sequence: CSARPGTDTQYF. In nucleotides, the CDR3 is TGCAGTGCTAGACCCGGGACAGATACGCAGTATTTT.